The present T cell receptor (beta chain) was sequenced within a study of blood T cell repertoires in COVID-19. The CDR3 is 18 residues long. Germline lookup yields CDR1 SGHVS and CDR2 FNYEAQ. Trimming took 4 bases from V and 5 from J; bases not matched to a gene: 14. Only in-frame clones appear in the TCRdb table, and some are missing; sequencing was by immunoSEQ multiplex PCR. The table shows 200,000 to 250,000 clones, with under 90% occurring only once. This clone has a single count. The source material was peripheral blood. This TCR derives from an elderly woman with active or convalescent COVID-19. V usage is TRBV7-6 and J usage is TRBJ2-5; 12 bases align to TRBD2. The CDR3 DNA sequence: TGTGCCAGCAGCTCCGGGACTAGCGGGCTCACGTTGCGGGAGACCCAGTACTTC. Translation: CASSSGTSGLTLRETQYF.